These 22 T cell receptor beta chains came from one sample sequenced in a study of cytomegalovirus exposure and HLA in healthy donors. The PCR ran on 60 Vbeta and 13 Jbeta primers. Clones were sequenced by immunoSEQ multiplex PCR, and TCRdb holds only the in-frame ones, with some missing. The sample has more than 100,000 clones, under 70% seen once; the top ten hold about 1.5%. The sample taken for sequencing was PBMCs. These TCRs come from a man aged 18-30 years in good health and CMV-seronegative.

The chain carries TRBV10-3 and TRBJ1-1, with D tentatively TRBD1 (6 bases). The germline V gene encodes CDR1 ENHRY and CDR2 SYGVKD. The CDR3 consists of 13 residues. Trimming removed 6 bases at V and 1 base at J, with 9 bases between. The CDR3 is CAIRGHSNTEAFF. The DNA of the CDR3 is TGTGCCATCAGGGGACACTCGAACACTGAAGCTTTCTTT.

The chain combines TRBV4-3 with TRBJ2-5, with D unclear. With the DNA end fitting TRBJ2-7 better, the J assignment may be wrong. CDR3 length: 13 residues. Looked up from germline, CDR1 is LGHNA and CDR2 is YSLEER. The CDR3 protein is CASSQVLTHEQYF. The CDR3 nucleotides read TGCGCCAGCAGCCAAGTCCTTACCCACGAGCAGTACTTC.

The rearrangement uses TRBV7-9 and TRBJ2-7, with D hard to call. Trimming took 3 bases from V and 1 from J, leaving 10 bases between them. CDR3 length: 14 residues. Germline CDR1 is SEHNR and CDR2 is FQNEAQ (reference sequence). In nucleotides, the CDR3 is TGTGCCAGCAGCTTGGCGACTGGGTCCTACGAGCAGTACTTC. Protein product: CASSLATGSYEQYF.

The rearrangement joins TRBV29-1 to TRBJ1-2; TRBD1 matches 7 bases. Trimming cost V 2 bases and J 4 bases; bases outside gene matches: 7. CDR1 is SQVTM, CDR2 ANQGSEA, per germline. This CDR3 is 14 amino acids long. In DNA form, the CDR3 reads TGCAGCGTTGAACCCCAAGGGGGCCGCTATGGCTACACCTTC. Residues: CSVEPQGGRYGYTF. Complete variable domain (other parts from reference TRBV29-1 and TRBJ1-2): SAVISQKPSRDICQRGTSLTIQCQVDSQVTMMFWYRQQPGQSLTLIATANQGSEATYESGFVIDKFPISRPNLTFSTLTVSNMSPEDSSIYLCSVEPQGGRYGYTFGSGTRLTVV.

This clone was counted only a few times. The rearrangement joins TRBV4-1 to TRBJ1-5; TRBD1 is a possible D gene (6 bases). Trimming pared 2 bases from V and 1 base from J, leaving 9 bases between. CDR3 length: 15 amino acids. Germline assignment: CDR1 MGHRA and CDR2 YSYEKL. CDR3 nucleotide sequence: TGCGCCAGCAGCCAAACGGACAGCAGCAATCAGCCCCAGCATTTT. Amino acids: CASSQTDSSNQPQHF.

V is TRBV4-1 and J is TRBJ1-5, with D unresolved. The CDR3 extends over 13 amino acids. V was shortened by 2 bases and J by 6 bases, with 8 bases between the two germline ends. CDR1 MGHRA and CDR2 YSYEKL come from the germline V gene. The CDR3 reads CASSQREGQPQHF. The CDR3 nucleotides are TGCGCCAGCAGCCAAAGGGAGGGTCAGCCCCAGCATTTT.

CDR3 loop: CASSLGQGDDTQYF. The CDR3 nucleotides are TGCGCCAGCAGCCTTGGACAGGGGGATGATACGCAGTATTTT. V is TRBV4-3 and J is TRBJ2-3, with 10 positions matching TRBD1. With 4 bases clipped from V and 6 bases from J, the junction kept 4 bases outside the gene matches. CDR1 is LGHNA and CDR2 is YSLEER in the germline V gene. The CDR3 length is 14 residues.

The chain has TRBV7-9 and TRBJ2-1, with D unresolved. Germline lookup yields CDR1 SEHNR and CDR2 FQNEAQ (reference sequence). V lost 2 bases and J lost 6, with 8 bases in between. The CDR3 sequence is 13 residues long. Here the CDR3 DNA reads TGTGCCAGCAGCTTACAAAACGGCAATGAGCAGTTCTTC. Translated, it gives CASSLQNGNEQFF.

This sequence joins TRBV29-1 and TRBJ2-7; 10 bases line up with TRBD2. This CDR3 comprises 19 residues. Per germline, CDR1 SQVTM and CDR2 ANQGSEA. The junction had 17 bases not matched to a gene; V was cut back by 0 bases and J by 3 bases. CDR3 protein: CSVEDYVWASGSWGYEQYF. The CDR3 DNA is TGCAGCGTTGAAGATTATGTCTGGGCTAGCGGGAGCTGGGGCTACGAGCAGTACTTC.

The sample holds a few counts of this clone. V usage is TRBV10-3 and J usage is TRBJ2-7; D may be TRBD1 (6 bases). Per the germline V gene, CDR1 is ENHRY and CDR2 is SYGVKD. V lost 6 bases and J 6 bases, leaving 24 bases between the germline ends. The CDR3 runs 16 residues. The CDR3 is CAISPSALLGQIEQYF. The CDR3 DNA is TGTGCCATCAGCCCTAGTGCCCTATTAGGACAGATCGAGCAGTACTTC.

DNA for the CDR3: TGTGCCAGCAGTCCCTGGGTGGCAGGGGGTCGACAGCCCCAGCATTTT. Translation: CASSPWVAGGRQPQHF. The chain joins TRBV28 to TRBJ1-5; 7 bases line up with TRBD1. Per the germline V gene, CDR1 is MDHEN and CDR2 is SYDVKM. This CDR3 spans 16 amino acids. V gave up 5 bases and J gave up 7 bases; unmatched junction bases: 14.

V is TRBV30 and J is TRBJ2-5; tentative D call: TRBD2 (6 bases). The J call is in doubt because the DNA end fits TRBJ2-7 better. Germline V gene lookup returns CDR1 GTSNPN and CDR2 SVGIG (reference sequence). The CDR3 runs to 14 residues. This CDR3 is CAWSVGGALYEQYF. Here the CDR3 DNA reads TGTGCCTGGAGTGTAGGAGGGGCCCTCTACGAGCAGTACTTC.

This clone has more than one count but fewer than ten. The CDR3 bases are TGCGCCAGCAGCGAAGGGACACTTAGCTCCTACGAGCAGTACTTC. This encodes CASSEGTLSSYEQYF. The chain is built from TRBV5-1 and TRBJ2-7; maybe TRBD1 (6 bases). The CDR3 consists of 15 residues. CDR1 is SGHRS, CDR2 YFSETQ, per germline. Trimming left V 4 bases short and J 0 bases short, with 14 bases between.

This clone is a singleton in its sample. J is TRBJ1-1 and V is TRBV7-9; TRBD1 aligns across 9 bases. This CDR3 has 18 residues. Germline CDR1 and CDR2: SEHNR and FQNEAQ (reference sequence). V lost 6 bases and J lost 5; bases outside the gene matches: 19. The CDR3 coding sequence is TGTGCCAGCAGAGGGAATGGGGTGACGACAGGGGGAAAAACTGAAGCTTTCTTT. Translating gives CASRGNGVTTGGKTEAFF.

The genes are TRBV7-8 and TRBJ2-1, with 7 positions matching TRBD1. The J segment lost 0 bases and the V segment lost 5 bases, leaving 4 bases of the junction unmatched. Germline CDR1 is SGHVS and CDR2 is FQNEAQ. The CDR3 loop spans 15 amino acids. The CDR3 spells CASSGGTASYNEQFF. As DNA, the CDR3 is TGTGCCAGCAGCGGTGGGACAGCCTCCTACAATGAGCAGTTCTTC. Filled out from reference TRBV7-8 and TRBJ2-1, the complete variable domain reads GAGVSQSPRYKVAKRGQDVALRCDPISGHVSLFWYQQALGQGPEFLTYFQNEAQLDKSGLPSDRFFAERPEGSVSTLKIQRTQQEDSAVYLCASSGGTASYNEQFFGPGTRLTVL.

The chain carries TRBV6-1 and TRBJ1-4; D is uncertain. The CDR3 is 15 amino acids. V gave up 8 bases and J gave up 4 bases, with 17 bases separating them. Germline values: CDR1 MNHNS, CDR2 SASEGT. CDR3 nucleotide sequence: TGTGCCAGCGGGCGCTGGGTACTGAATAATGAAAAACTGTTTTTT. Amino acid sequence: CASGRWVLNNEKLFF.

The chain joins TRBV7-2 to TRBJ2-7; D gene uncertain. The CDR3 runs 14 residues. The germline V gene encodes CDR1 SGHTA and CDR2 FQGNSA. Trimming stripped 5 bases from V and 0 bases from J, with 11 bases between. CDR3 sequence reads: CASSPSVGSYEQYF. The CDR3 nucleotides read TGTGCCAGCAGCCCAAGTGTCGGCTCCTACGAGCAGTACTTC.

V is TRBV19 and J is TRBJ1-2; tentatively, D is TRBD1 (5 bases). Per the germline V gene, CDR1 is LNHDA and CDR2 is SQIVND (reference sequence). Trimming stripped 7 bases from V and 4 bases from J, with 7 bases between. The CDR3 contains 11 residues. As DNA, the CDR3 is TGTGCCAGTACCCAGGGCTATGGCTACACCTTC. This codes for CASTQGYGYTF.

V usage is TRBV4-3 and J usage is TRBJ2-2, with 7 bases identical to TRBD1. The CDR3 sequence is 14 residues long. Germline CDR1 reads LGHNA; CDR2 reads YSLEER. Trimming cost V 3 bases and J 7 bases; bases outside gene matches: 5. CDR3 region: CASSQGQRIGELFF. The CDR3, as DNA: TGCGCCAGCAGCCAGGGACAGAGAATCGGGGAGCTGTTTTTT.

This chain uses TRBV5-4 with TRBJ1-3, with D hard to call. Trimming left V 0 bases short and J 2 bases short, with 12 bases between. The CDR3 runs 16 residues. Germline CDR1 and CDR2: SGHNT and YYREEE (reference sequence). The CDR3 loop is CASSLGPQATGNTIYF. As DNA, the CDR3 is TGTGCCAGCAGCTTGGGCCCCCAGGCAACTGGAAACACCATATATTTT.

The J gene is TRBJ1-5, the V gene TRBV27; no clear D. Germline CDR1 MNHEY, CDR2 SMNVEV (reference sequence). V lost 5 bases to trimming and J lost 3 bases, with 11 bases between them. The CDR3 loop spans 14 amino acids. CDR3 loop: CASSTGGINQPQHF. CDR3 in DNA: TGTGCCAGCAGTACGGGAGGGATCAATCAGCCCCAGCATTTT.

The chain couples TRBV5-1 to TRBJ1-1, with D possibly TRBD1 on 6 matching bases. This CDR3 region has 15 residues. The germline V and J ends were trimmed by 4 bases and 1 base, with 14 bases remaining between them. Germline CDR1 and CDR2: SGHRS and YFSETQ. The CDR3 DNA is TGCGCCAGCAGCCTCCGGACAGCTGAGAACACTGAAGCTTTCTTT. It yields the protein CASSLRTAENTEAFF.